The rows below give T cell receptor beta chains drawn from one sample of a study of Ad26.COV2.S vaccination and SARS-CoV-2 variants. Sequencing was performed with immunoSEQ multiplex PCR; in TCRdb, only in-frame clones are kept and a portion is missing. The sample includes 250,000 or so clones, roughly 89% of them seen just once. Specimen: peripheral blood, collected in a trial of Ad26.COV2.S vaccine versus placebo. The receptors shown here come from a person aged 18-60 years who received the Ad26.COV2.S COVID-19 vaccine or a placebo. Each CDR3 is given with its conserved first and last residue. D genes are given only for firm matches. The size entry is marked missing in some rows and otherwise reads once, few, many or a size class.

CASSPDRTLKYF	TGTGCCAGCAGCCCCGACAGGACCTTAAAGTACTTC	.	TRBV14	TRBJ2-4	.
CASSFAGIPNTGELFF	TGTGCCAGCAGCTTCGCGGGGATACCGAACACCGGGGAGCTGTTTTTT	.	TRBV5-4	TRBJ2-2	.
CASSPTRKIGETQYF	TGTGCCAGCAGCCCAACCCGGAAAATAGGAGAGACCCAGTACTTC	.	TRBV5-4	TRBJ2-5	.
CASSPPARMLAGLYEQYF	TGTGCCAGCTCACCACCGGCTCGGATGCTAGCGGGGCTCTACGAGCAGTACTTC	TRBD2	TRBV18	TRBJ2-7	.
CATSSGKGVTDTQYF	TGTGCCACCAGCAGCGGGAAGGGGGTCACAGATACGCAGTATTTT	.	TRBV15	TRBJ2-3	.
CASSLGATSTDTQYF	TGTGCCAGCAGTTTAGGGGCTACCAGCACAGATACGCAGTATTTT	.	TRBV27	TRBJ2-3	.
CASSLTLAQETQYF	TGTGCCAGCAGTCTGACACTAGCCCAAGAGACCCAGTACTTC	.	TRBV7-6	TRBJ2-5	.
CASSSRVVGYGYTF	TGTGCCAGCAGCTCCAGGGTAGTGGGCTATGGCTACACCTTC	.	TRBV7-8	TRBJ1-2	once
CASSPSDSTYEQYF	TGTGCCAGTAGCCCATCGGACAGCACCTACGAGCAGTACTTC	.	TRBV19	TRBJ2-7	.
CASSPRGGRGTDTQYF	TGTGCCAGCAGCCCCAGGGGGGGCCGGGGCACAGATACGCAGTATTTT	.	TRBV11-3	TRBJ2-3	.
CASSLGGDQPQHF	TGTGCCAGCAGCTTAGGGGGGGATCAGCCCCAGCATTTT	.	TRBV7-2	TRBJ1-5	few
CASSSGSGGPNSGANVLTF	TGTGCCAGCAGCTCAGGATCGGGGGGGCCAAACTCTGGGGCCAACGTCCTGACTTTC	TRBD2	TRBV5-4	TRBJ2-6	.
CASRRGYEQYF	TGTGCCAGCCGACGAGGTTACGAGCAGTACTTC	.	TRBV6-5	TRBJ2-7	.
CASSTPGGHNEKLFF	TGTGCCAGTAGTACTCCGGGGGGGCATAATGAAAAACTGTTTTTT	.	TRBV19	TRBJ1-4	.
CASSWGTGGNGYTF	TGTGCCAGCAGCTGGGGGACAGGGGGGAATGGCTACACCTTC	TRBD1	TRBV7-9	TRBJ1-2	few
CASSPSTTNYYGYTF	TGCGCCAGCAGTCCGAGCACCACAAACTACTATGGCTACACCTTC	.	TRBV4-3	TRBJ1-2	.
CASSFGGGRGPMNTEAFF	TGTGCCAGCAGCTTTGGGGGCGGCAGGGGGCCCATGAACACTGAAGCTTTCTTT	TRBD1	TRBV5-4	TRBJ1-1	.
CASSEGGREDEQFF	TGTGCCAGCAGCGAGGGCGGGCGAGAGGATGAGCAGTTCTTC	.	TRBV9	TRBJ2-1	.
CASSRNRGNQPQHF	TGTGCCAGCAGTCGCAACAGGGGCAATCAGCCCCAGCATTTT	.	TRBV6-5	TRBJ1-5	.
CASSEEFRVDHNSPLHF	TGTGCCAGCAGTGAAGAGTTTAGGGTCGACCATAATTCACCCCTCCACTTT	.	TRBV6-1	TRBJ1-6	.
CASSGTGQYTEAFF	TGTGCCAGCAGTGGGACAGGGCAGTACACTGAAGCTTTCTTT	TRBD1	TRBV2	TRBJ1-1	.
CATSRAGAEETQYF	TGTGCCACCAGCCGAGCGGGCGCGGAGGAGACCCAGTACTTC	.	TRBV24-1	TRBJ2-5	.
CASSVGIAGGVGNTIYF	TGTGCCAGCAGCGTAGGCATCGCAGGGGGCGTTGGAAACACCATATATTTT	TRBD1	TRBV9	TRBJ1-3	.
CSAPGLSGAYF	TGCAGTGCCCCGGGACTTTCAGGCGCGTATTTT	.	TRBV20-1	TRBJ2-3	.
CASSYGRGLYNEQFF	TGTGCCAGCAGTTACGGGAGGGGGCTCTACAATGAGCAGTTCTTC	.	TRBV6-5	TRBJ2-1	once
CASSERGHGGELFF	TGTGCCAGCAGTGAACGGGGCCACGGCGGGGAGCTGTTTTTT	.	TRBV6-1	TRBJ2-2	.
CASSQGLADTGELFF	TGCGCCAGCAGCCAAGGGCTCGCGGACACCGGGGAGCTGTTTTTT	.	TRBV4-1	TRBJ2-2	.
CASRTAGRGRQYF	TGTGCCAGCAGGACGGCGGGTAGGGGAAGGCAGTATTTT	.	TRBV3-1/TRBV3-2	TRBJ2-3	.
CASSQDRQNHQPQHF	TGCGCCAGCAGCCAGGACCGACAGAACCATCAGCCCCAGCATTTT	.	TRBV4-3	TRBJ1-5	.
CAWGLGGFRSDEQYF	TGTGCCTGGGGCCTCGGGGGGTTTCGATCCGACGAGCAGTACTTC	TRBD2	TRBV30	TRBJ2-7	.
CASRPPGQVMNTEAFF	TGTGCCAGCAGGCCCCCGGGACAGGTCATGAACACTGAAGCTTTCTTT	TRBD1	TRBV2	TRBJ1-1	.
CASSLTFGGEQYF	TGTGCCAGCAGCTTAACTTTCGGCGGGGAGCAGTACTTC	.	TRBV7-3	TRBJ2-7	.
CASKLDRVASPLHF	TGTGCCAGCAAATTGGACAGGGTGGCTTCACCCCTCCACTTT	TRBD1	TRBV14	TRBJ1-6	few
CSVEGQGVLFF	TGCAGCGTTGAGGGACAGGGCGTGCTGTTTTTT	TRBD1	TRBV29-1	TRBJ2-2	few
CASSRDREDGYTF	TGTGCCAGCAGCAGGGACAGGGAGGATGGCTACACCTTC	TRBD1	TRBV7-2	TRBJ1-2	.
CASTPPGTDNSPLHF	TGTGCCAGCACCCCCCCCGGGACAGATAATTCACCCCTCCACTTT	TRBD1	TRBV5-6	TRBJ1-6	.
CASAQNNSPLHF	TGTGCCAGCGCGCAGAACAATTCACCCCTCCACTTT	.	TRBV2	TRBJ1-6	.
CASSLTSGGAWETQYF	TGCGCCAGCAGCCTGACTAGCGGGGGCGCGTGGGAGACCCAGTACTTC	TRBD2	TRBV5-1	TRBJ2-5	few
CASSPRQIYNEQFF	TGTGCCAGCAGCCCTAGACAGATATACAATGAGCAGTTCTTC	.	TRBV5-8	TRBJ2-1	.
CASGLRQDSSGYTF	TGTGCCAGCGGACTAAGACAGGACAGCTCCGGCTACACCTTC	.	TRBV2	TRBJ1-2	.
CASSLTATSGGLETQYF	TGTGCCAGCAGCTTAACTGCGACTAGCGGGGGGTTAGAGACCCAGTACTTC	TRBD2	TRBV7-2	TRBJ2-5	.
CASGLPSQGLQYF	TGTGCTAGTGGTTTGCCTTCACAGGGCCTGCAGTACTTC	.	TRBV12-5	TRBJ2-7	.
CASSKSGRGITEAFF	TGTGCCAGCAGCAAAAGCGGCAGGGGGATTACTGAAGCTTTCTTT	TRBD1	TRBV14	TRBJ1-1	.
CASSEERGKTNEKLFF	TGTGCCAGCAGTGAAGAGAGAGGGAAAACTAATGAAAAACTGTTTTTT	.	TRBV2	TRBJ1-4	.
CASSLEFVGLAATDTQYF	TGTGCCAGCAGCTTGGAGTTTGTGGGACTAGCAGCAACAGATACGCAGTATTTT	TRBD2	TRBV5-6	TRBJ2-3	.
CASSRQGYNNEQFF	TGTGCCAGCAGCCGTCAGGGCTATAACAATGAGCAGTTCTTC	.	TRBV7-2	TRBJ2-1	.